Listed below are T cell receptor beta chains from one sample, sequenced in a study of T cells in Graves' hyperthyroidism and ophthalmopathy. Via MiXCR, TCRdb re-called the multiplex PCR reads, giving one row per CDR3 protein. This table has 300,000 to 450,000 distinct CDR3 sequences, 15% to 17% appearing once. Sequenced material: blood. The receptors here all came from a woman under 30 with Graves' hyperthyroidism that later progressed to Graves' ophthalmopathy. The CDR3 runs from the conserved cysteine through the conserved F or W. Each record gives: J gene, V gene, CDR3 protein.

TRBJ2-1	TRBV29-1	CSVAGGGYNEQFF
TRBJ2-2	TRBV19	CASSPHTGAGELFF
TRBJ2-7	TRBV20-1	CSARGPTGVPGEQYF
TRBJ2-7	TRBV12-3/TRBV12-4	CASALRGPYEQYF
TRBJ2-5	TRBV28	CASSLSQGVGQETQYF
TRBJ2-1	TRBV9	CASSATAGWNEQFF
TRBJ2-5	TRBV15	CATSRGGPSGQGRETQYF
TRBJ1-4	TRBV6-1	CASSRTTTNEKLFF
TRBJ2-1	TRBV28	CASRGTSGSHNEQFF
TRBJ2-1	TRBV19	CASRSPFPGTSGRNEQFF
TRBJ2-3	TRBV20-1	CSAEPGLEDTQYF